This record concerns one T cell receptor (beta chain) sequence. The antigen is not known. TCRdb reprocessed the 5' RACE reads and stores each CDR3 protein as one record, lacking DNA. Its table records about 440,000 distinct CDR3 sequences. These data originate in a study of T cells expressing NK-cell markers. The wider study: The TCR beta repertoires were obtained from sorted CD3+CD56+NKG2C+, CD3+CD56+NKG2C- and CD3+CD56-NKG2C+ T cells.

This CDR3 has 13 amino acids. CDR1 and CDR2 (germline): DFQATT, SNEGSKA (reference sequence). Overall study findings and caveats: Where several donors were concerned, these clonotypes also led the CD3+CD56-NKG2C+ fraction. The study found dominant NKG2C+ clonotypes at about 1.0-8% of CD8+ T cells in about 6 donors. Expanded clones of NKG2C+ T cells had an unclear HCMV specificity.

The TCR comes from a woman aged 18-69 years in good health. J is TRBJ2-3 and V is TRBV20-1; TCRdb's D call of TRBD2 is untestable without DNA. The sequenced material came from blood T cells: a sorted CD56 or NKG2C T cell subset, CD4+ or CD8+ T cells, or bulk PBMC T cells (not recorded which). The CDR3 loop is CSAARTGGDTQYF.